Listed below are T cell receptor beta chains from one sample, sequenced in a study of T cell repertoires in cytomegalovirus infection. TCRdb itself ran the reads through MiXCR, one entry per CDR3 protein. The sample carries approximately 220,000 distinct CDR3 sequences, about 40% recorded once. Antigens for these TCRs are unknown. Sequencing used CD8+ T cells from cultured PBMCs, obtained from culture after CMV antigen stimulation. The origin of the receptors is a human donor in good health (CMV status not recorded). Some clones in this sample may be carry-over from other donors' samples. Each CDR3 is given with its conserved first and last residue. A D gene is named only where the DNA matches it firmly. The listing skips clone size in some rows; elsewhere it reads once, few, many or a size class.

size: many
D: .
V: TRBV12-3/TRBV12-4
J: TRBJ1-1
CDR3: CASSARKQGGGTEAFF
DNA: TGTGCCAGCAGTGCCCGGAAACAGGGAGGGGGCACTGAAGCTTTCTTT

size: .
D: .
V: TRBV9
J: TRBJ1-1
CDR3: CASSTGLADTEAFF
DNA: TGTGCCAGCAGTACGGGGCTGGCGGACACTGAAGCTTTCTTT

size: .
D: .
V: TRBV4-1
J: TRBJ2-4
CDR3: CASSQDRGLGAKNIQYF
DNA: TGCGCCAGCAGCCAAGATCGGGGGCTTGGGGCCAAAAACATTCAGTACTTC

size: .
D: TRBD2
V: TRBV28
J: TRBJ2-3
CDR3: CASSPLSLAGPADTQYF
DNA: TGTGCCAGCAGTCCTCTCTCACTAGCGGGACCCGCAGATACGCAGTATTTT

size: few
D: .
V: TRBV7-2
J: TRBJ1-6
CDR3: CASSLEMDSLNSPLHF
DNA: TGTGCCAGCAGCTTAGAAATGGACAGCTTAAATTCACCCCTCCACTTT

size: .
D: TRBD1
V: TRBV10-2
J: TRBJ2-1
CDR3: CASRGTGPYNEQFF
DNA: TGCGCCAGCAGGGGGACAGGGCCCTACAATGAGCAGTTCTTC

size: .
D: TRBD1
V: TRBV15
J: TRBJ1-1
CDR3: CATSRPPGTGPEAFF
DNA: TGTGCCACCAGCAGACCCCCCGGGACAGGGCCAGAAGCTTTCTTT

size: .
D: .
V: TRBV7-8
J: TRBJ2-5
CDR3: CASSLGQIEETQYF
DNA: TGTGCCAGCAGCTTAGGACAGATCGAAGAGACCCAGTACTTC

size: .
D: .
V: TRBV11-2
J: TRBJ2-5
CDR3: CASSLDKTAPGRETQYF
DNA: TGTGCCAGCAGCTTAGATAAGACGGCCCCAGGACGAGAGACCCAGTACTTC

size: .
D: .
V: TRBV2
J: TRBJ2-6
CDR3: CASSEANRVDSGANVLTF
DNA: TGTGCCAGCAGTGAAGCTAACAGGGTCGACTCTGGGGCCAACGTCCTGACTTTC

size: .
D: .
V: TRBV5-8
J: TRBJ2-3
CDR3: CASSLAGLGTDTQYF
DNA: TGTGCCAGCAGCTTGGCGGGATTAGGGACAGATACGCAGTATTTT

size: .
D: TRBD2
V: TRBV19
J: TRBJ2-1
CDR3: CASSASGTILYNEQFF
DNA: TGTGCCAGTAGTGCCTCCGGGACTATCCTGTACAATGAGCAGTTCTTC

size: few
D: TRBD2
V: TRBV7-2
J: TRBJ2-7
CDR3: CASSLALGTSGDEQYF
DNA: TGTGCCAGCAGCTTAGCCCTAGGGACTAGCGGGGACGAGCAGTACTTC

size: many
D: .
V: TRBV7-2
J: TRBJ2-5
CDR3: CASSRYGGGVETQYF
DNA: TGTGCCAGCAGCCGGTATGGAGGGGGAGTCGAGACCCAGTACTTC

size: few
D: .
V: TRBV24-1
J: TRBJ2-1
CDR3: CATSDLVSGEQFF
DNA: TGTGCCACCAGTGATTTGGTCTCAGGTGAGCAGTTCTTC

size: .
D: .
V: TRBV5-5
J: TRBJ2-1
CDR3: CASSWWGSYNEQFF
DNA: TGTGCCAGCAGCTGGTGGGGCTCCTACAATGAGCAGTTCTTC

size: once
D: .
V: TRBV3-1
J: TRBJ2-4
CDR3: CASSQAGPRTAKNIQYF
DNA: TGTGCCAGCAGCCAGGCCGGGCCCCGAACAGCCAAAAACATTCAGTACTTC

size: .
D: TRBD1
V: TRBV11-2
J: TRBJ1-6
CDR3: CASRATGGYNSPLHF
DNA: TGTGCCAGCAGAGCGACAGGGGGCTATAATTCACCCCTCCACTTT

size: few
D: .
V: TRBV2
J: TRBJ1-2
CDR3: CASSVQGSNYGYTF
DNA: TGTGCCAGCAGTGTACAGGGATCCAACTATGGCTACACCTTC

size: few
D: TRBD1
V: TRBV10-3
J: TRBJ2-1
CDR3: CAISGPGTETNEQFF
DNA: TGTGCCATCAGTGGACCCGGGACAGAGACTAATGAGCAGTTCTTC

size: .
D: TRBD1
V: TRBV28
J: TRBJ2-1
CDR3: CASEPGTGAYNEQFF
DNA: TGTGCCAGCGAACCCGGGACAGGGGCCTACAATGAGCAGTTCTTC

size: once
D: .
V: TRBV6-6
J: TRBJ2-7
CDR3: CASSFMPRVKLYEQYF
DNA: TGTGCCAGCAGTTTCATGCCTCGGGTCAAACTATACGAGCAGTACTTC

size: .
D: .
V: TRBV27
J: TRBJ2-2
CDR3: CASSEKTGDHFF
DNA: TGTGCCAGCAGTGAAAAAACCGGGGATCATTTTTTT

size: .
D: .
V: TRBV5-5
J: TRBJ2-1
CDR3: CASSLGWDNAKEQFF
DNA: TGTGCCAGCAGCTTGGGGTGGGACAATGCGAAAGAGCAGTTCTTC

size: .
D: .
V: TRBV7-9
J: TRBJ2-1
CDR3: CASSRLGGNSYNEQFF
DNA: TGTGCCAGCAGCCGCCTTGGCGGGAACTCCTACAATGAGCAGTTCTTC

size: .
D: .
V: TRBV7-2
J: TRBJ2-2
CDR3: CASSLISRTGELFF
DNA: TGTGCCAGCAGCTTAATAAGTAGGACCGGGGAGCTGTTTTTT

size: .
D: TRBD1
V: TRBV5-5
J: TRBJ2-3
CDR3: CASSLGYRDRGLTDTQYF
DNA: TGTGCCAGCAGCTTGGGCTACCGGGACAGGGGGCTCACAGATACGCAGTATTTT

size: .
D: TRBD2
V: TRBV28
J: TRBJ2-1
CDR3: CASSFPLEREGIIEQFF
DNA: TGTGCCAGCAGTTTCCCGCTAGAGCGGGAGGGCATTATAGAGCAGTTCTTC

size: .
D: .
V: TRBV4-1
J: TRBJ2-7
CDR3: CASSQDRGDYYEQYF
DNA: TGCGCCAGCAGCCAAGATCGGGGAGACTACTACGAGCAGTACTTC

size: .
D: TRBD1
V: TRBV2
J: TRBJ1-1
CDR3: CASPPGQGRAFF
DNA: TGTGCCAGCCCTCCCGGACAGGGAAGAGCTTTCTTT

size: .
D: TRBD1
V: TRBV18
J: TRBJ2-1
CDR3: CASSPTGQGAYRYYNEQFF
DNA: TGTGCCAGCTCACCCACGGGACAGGGGGCATACCGTTACTACAATGAGCAGTTCTTC

size: .
D: .
V: TRBV27
J: TRBJ1-2
CDR3: CASSLTWRSGYTF
DNA: TGTGCCAGCAGTCTCACGTGGAGGTCGGGCTACACCTTC

size: many
D: TRBD2
V: TRBV7-6
J: TRBJ2-1
CDR3: CASSRTSGNYNEQFF
DNA: TGTGCCAGCAGCCGGACTAGCGGGAACTACAATGAGCAGTTCTTC

size: .
D: TRBD1
V: TRBV29-1
J: TRBJ1-2
CDR3: CSVASRRKSATGEIYGYTF
DNA: TGCAGCGTTGCTTCCCGCCGAAAGAGTGCGACAGGGGAGATCTATGGCTACACCTTC

size: many
D: .
V: TRBV7-8
J: TRBJ2-2
CDR3: CASSLTGGADVNTGELFF
DNA: TGTGCCAGCAGCTTAACGGGCGGGGCCGATGTGAACACCGGGGAGCTGTTTTTT

size: few
D: .
V: TRBV7-3
J: TRBJ2-2
CDR3: CASSPYLEGTGELFF
DNA: TGTGCCAGCAGCCCGTACCTGGAGGGGACCGGGGAGCTGTTTTTT

size: many
D: .
V: TRBV27
J: TRBJ2-7
CDR3: CASSRGASNLYEQYF
DNA: TGTGCCAGCAGTCGGGGGGCGAGTAACCTCTACGAGCAGTACTTC

size: many
D: .
V: TRBV5-1
J: TRBJ2-7
CDR3: CASSSTDSPTYEQYF
DNA: TGCGCCAGCAGTTCGACAGATTCCCCAACCTACGAGCAGTACTTC

size: .
D: .
V: TRBV12-3/TRBV12-4
J: TRBJ1-2
CDR3: CASSSPLDYGYTF
DNA: TGTGCCAGCAGTTCCCCTCTAGACTATGGCTACACCTTC

size: many
D: .
V: TRBV7-6
J: TRBJ2-3
CDR3: CASSLAGSPADKQYF
DNA: TGTGCCAGCAGCTTAGCTGGAAGTCCCGCCGATAAGCAGTACTTT

size: .
D: TRBD1
V: TRBV11-2
J: TRBJ1-6
CDR3: CASSLSGGYNSPLHF
DNA: TGTGCCAGCAGCTTATCAGGGGGTTATAATTCACCCCTCCACTTT

size: few
D: TRBD1
V: TRBV27
J: TRBJ2-7
CDR3: CASSIRDRGLYEQYF
DNA: TGTGCCAGCAGTATCCGGGACAGGGGGCTCTACGAGCAGTACTTC

size: .
D: .
V: TRBV25-1
J: TRBJ1-2
CDR3: CATSAEGRVYDYTF
DNA: TGTGCCACATCCGCGGAGGGCAGGGTCTATGACTACACCTTC

size: .
D: TRBD1
V: TRBV28
J: TRBJ2-6
CDR3: CASSSPRDRDLRSGANVLTF
DNA: TGTGCCAGCAGTTCTCCCCGGGACAGGGACCTGAGGTCTGGGGCCAACGTCCTGACTTTC

size: few
D: .
V: TRBV7-2
J: TRBJ2-1
CDR3: CASSLVRAPGAGAYNEQFF
DNA: TGTGCCAGCAGCTTAGTACGGGCCCCGGGGGCGGGGGCCTACAATGAGCAGTTCTTC

size: .
D: TRBD2
V: TRBV27
J: TRBJ2-7
CDR3: CASSSTSGNPYEQYF
DNA: TGTGCCAGCAGTTCAACTAGCGGGAATCCCTACGAGCAGTACTTC

size: .
D: .
V: TRBV12-3/TRBV12-4
J: TRBJ1-2
CDR3: CASSFEGGYGYTF
DNA: TGTGCCAGCAGTTTCGAAGGAGGATATGGCTACACCTTC

size: many
D: .
V: TRBV11-1
J: TRBJ2-3
CDR3: CASSFRYGTDTQYF
DNA: TGTGCCAGCAGCTTCCGGTACGGGACAGATACGCAGTATTTT

size: few
D: .
V: TRBV7-6
J: TRBJ1-1
CDR3: CASTPGEGGTEAFF
DNA: TGTGCCAGCACCCCAGGGGAGGGTGGCACTGAAGCTTTCTTT

size: .
D: TRBD1
V: TRBV7-8
J: TRBJ1-1
CDR3: CASSLRRYGQGGTEAFF
DNA: TGTGCCAGCAGCTTAAGGCGGTATGGACAGGGAGGCACTGAAGCTTTCTTT

size: many
D: TRBD1
V: TRBV7-8
J: TRBJ2-5
CDR3: CASSPGQLQETQYF
DNA: TGTGCCAGCAGCCCGGGACAGCTCCAAGAGACCCAGTACTTC

size: .
D: TRBD2
V: TRBV20-1
J: TRBJ2-3
CDR3: CSATGGRDSDTQYF
DNA: TGCAGTGCTACGGGGGGGCGCGACTCAGATACGCAGTATTTT

size: .
D: TRBD2
V: TRBV20-1
J: TRBJ2-3
CDR3: CSASPLGGSGTSGRGRTDTQYF
DNA: TGCAGTGCTAGCCCCTTGGGCGGAAGCGGGACTAGCGGGAGAGGGCGCACAGATACGCAGTATTTT

size: few
D: .
V: TRBV7-2
J: TRBJ2-7
CDR3: CASSSPKDEQYF
DNA: TGTGCCAGCAGCTCCCCCAAAGACGAGCAGTACTTC